This T cell receptor beta chain was identified in a study of control samples from healthy donors and cancer patients (dated by TCRdb to between 2020 and 2021). The library was prepared using the immunoSEQ multiplex PCR assay. Imported from immuneACCESS, the table was reduced by TCRdb to in-frame sequences with V and J called. These copies leave out some clones; in studies compared against another copy, an unresolved V gene accounts for under half, and the cause of the remainder is not known. The sample yields about 120,000 clones; almost 95% were counted once. Under 0.7% of the sample belongs to the ten largest clones. As concerns this clone: Its antigen is not yet known. No qualities accompany the bases; no much larger clone lies one base away.

Material for sequencing was PBMCs. This receptor was taken from a man aged 80 or over with head and neck cancer.

For the CDR3, the sequence is CASSLAGLDEQYF. The DNA sequence is TGTGCCAGCAGCTTAGCGGGGCTTGACGAGCAGTACTTC. The V and J segments used are TRBV7-9 and TRBJ2-7; the D gene is perhaps TRBD1, from 5 matching bases. The CDR3 numbers 13 residues from cysteine through phenylalanine. Just the 39-base CDR3 DNA is kept, in frame starting at base 1. CDR1 and CDR2 are drawn from the germline V gene (reference sequence): SEHNR, FQNEAQ. V is pared back by 0 bases and J by 5 bases, with 8 bases lying between the germline termini.